This T cell receptor beta chain was captured in a study of OX40 agonist ivuxolimab in advanced cancers. Study-level information: Dose-escalation patients' cancers were hepatocellular carcinoma, melanoma, renal cell or head and neck cancer. Study findings and constraints: Certain nonresponders additionally had low normalized T-cell clonal expansion. Average numbers of expanded clones were greater in CD8+ T cells than in CD4+.

Blood samples were obtained at baseline, cycle 4 day 1, and cycle 7 day 1. TCRdb's copy holds only in-frame clones and misses some; the assay was immunoSEQ multiplex PCR. The table has approximately 60,000 clones, around 87% seen once; the top ten hold 5.2%. Worth noting for this clone: The antigen remains unidentified.

The CDR3 is made up of 12 amino acids. Germline assignment: CDR1 SQVTM and CDR2 ANQGSEA. Trimming removed 7 bases from V and 5 bases from J; junction bases left unmatched: 4. The TCR comes from an adult with an advanced solid tumor such as melanoma, head and neck, liver or kidney cancer. The genes are TRBV29-1 and TRBJ1-4, with 7 positions matching TRBD1. Sequencing was performed on CD4+ or CD8+ T cells sorted from blood, taken in a trial of the OX40 agonist ivuxolimab. The CDR3 is CSGGQLNEKLFF. The CDR3 nucleotides read TGCAGCGGGGGACAGCTAAATGAAAAACTGTTTTTT.